This entry lists 21 T cell receptor beta chains sequenced from one sample in a study of control samples from healthy donors and cancer patients. Method: immunoSEQ multiplex PCR; TCRdb's copy keeps in-frame clones and lacks some. The sample shows 100,000 to 150,000 clones, around 93% of them seen only once. Source material: blood. These receptors were obtained from a woman in her forties or fifties in good health.

The chain combines TRBV5-1 with TRBJ2-2; the D gene is possibly TRBD2 (5 bases). The ends were cut back, 0 bases at V and 0 bases at J, with 6 bases in the middle. This CDR3 has 15 residues. CDR1 is SGHRS and CDR2 is YFSETQ in the germline V gene. The CDR3 loop is CASSLEAANTGELFF. CDR3 in DNA: TGCGCCAGCAGCTTGGAAGCGGCGAACACCGGGGAGCTGTTTTTT. The variable domain in full, completed from reference TRBV5-1 and TRBJ2-2, reads KAGVTQTPRYLIKTRGQQVTLSCSPISGHRSVSWYQQTPGQGLQFLFEYFSETQRNKGNFPGRFSGRQFSNSRSEMNVSTLELGDSALYLCASSLEAANTGELFFGEGSRLTVL.

This clone was found once. The CDR3 DNA is TGCGCCAGCAGCCCCGGAGGGACTAGCGGGACCCCCGCCTACGAGCAGTACTTC. It codes for CASSPGGTSGTPAYEQYF. The chain couples TRBV5-1 to TRBJ2-7; the match to TRBD2 covers 13 bases. Trimming removed 4 bases from V and 2 bases from J; junction bases left unmatched: 12. The length of the CDR3 is 18 residues. CDR1 is SGHRS and CDR2 is YFSETQ in the germline V gene.

The chain recombines TRBV6-5 with TRBJ1-1; D is undetermined. V was cut by 6 bases and J by 0 bases, with 11 bases left in between. Germline V gives CDR1 MNHEY, CDR2 SVGAGI. The CDR3 runs 14 residues. The chain's CDR3 is CASRPDMVNTEAFF. CDR3 DNA: TGTGCCAGCAGACCCGACATGGTGAACACTGAAGCTTTCTTT.

The gene calls are TRBV15 and TRBJ2-5, with D possibly being TRBD2 (6 bases). V was cut by 0 bases and J by 3 bases, with 14 bases left in between. Germline CDR1 reads LNHNV; CDR2 reads YYDKDF (reference sequence). CDR3 length: 16 amino acids. CDR3 DNA: TGTGCCACCAGCAGAGATCGAATTCCTAGCGAAGAGACCCAGTACTTC. Its translation is CATSRDRIPSEETQYF. The full variable domain, rest sourced from reference TRBV15 and TRBJ2-5, is DAMVIQNPRYQVTQFGKPVTLSCSQTLNHNVMYWYQQKSSQAPKLLFHYYDKDFNNEADTPDNFQSRRPNTSFCFLDIRSPGLGDTAMYLCATSRDRIPSEETQYFGPGTRLLVL.

The CDR3 protein is CASSGGVLSWLSSYEQYF. The CDR3 DNA follows: TGTGCCAGCAGCGGGGGTGTATTAAGTTGGTTAAGCTCCTACGAGCAGTACTTC. The J gene is TRBJ2-7, the V gene TRBV5-6; either TRBD1 or TRBD2 may supply D (5 bases each). The CDR3 is 18 residues long. V lost 4 bases, J lost 0 bases, and 23 bases lay in between. Germline V lookup: CDR1 SGHDT, CDR2 YYEEEE.

The chain links TRBV19 to TRBJ1-5; 7 nucleotides line up with TRBD1. In germline, CDR1 is LNHDA, CDR2 SQIVND (reference sequence). The CDR3 length is 15 residues. With 6 bases clipped from V and 4 bases from J, the junction kept 9 bases outside the gene matches. For the CDR3, the DNA is TGTGCCAGTAGAATGGACAGGTCAGTGAATCAGCCCCAGCATTTT. It specifies CASRMDRSVNQPQHF.

The V call is TRBV5-1, the J call TRBJ1-1, with 7 positions matching TRBD1. The CDR3 consists of 14 residues. J lost 6 bases, V lost 4 bases, and 9 bases had no gene match. CDR1 and CDR2 from the germline V gene are SGHRS and YFSETQ. The CDR3 is CASSEGQRASEAFF. The CDR3 bases are TGCGCCAGCAGCGAGGGACAGCGCGCTTCTGAAGCTTTCTTT.

The chain uses TRBV3-1 (or the pseudogene TRBV3-2) and TRBJ1-2; D might be TRBD1 (5 bases). Germline loops: CDR1 LGHDT, CDR2 YNNKEL (reference sequence). V was cut by 2 bases and J by 2 bases, with 12 bases left in between. The CDR3 spans 15 residues. CDR3 coding DNA: TGTGCCAGCAGCCAATACCGGGACTTAAACTATGGCTACACCTTC. Protein product: CASSQYRDLNYGYTF.

This chain uses TRBV29-1 with TRBJ1-1; D gene unclear. Germline V CDR1 and CDR2: SQVTM, ANQGSEA. Trimming took off 0 bases at V and 2 bases at J, with 1 base between the two ends. There are 11 residues in the CDR3. The CDR3 region is CSVEENTEAFF. DNA of the CDR3: TGCAGCGTTGAAGAAAACACTGAAGCTTTCTTT.

This clone appeared a single time. J is TRBJ2-5 and V is TRBV6-5; tentatively, D is TRBD1 (6 bases). CDR1 and CDR2 from the germline V gene are MNHEY and SVGAGI. V was shortened by 6 bases and J by 7 bases, with 12 bases between the two germline ends. This CDR3 contains 12 residues. CDR3 sequence: CASRGTLGTQYF. As DNA, the CDR3 is TGTGCCAGCAGGGGGACATTGGGGACCCAGTACTTC.

V and J are TRBV3-1 (or the pseudogene TRBV3-2) and TRBJ1-1, with D uncertain. Germline V lookup: CDR1 LGHDT, CDR2 YNNKEL (reference sequence). The CDR3 sequence is 14 residues long. Trimming took off 5 bases at V and 2 bases at J, with 12 bases between the two ends. The CDR3, as DNA: TGTGCCAGCAGCGCACCGGTTTCAAACACTGAAGCTTTCTTT. Its translation: CASSAPVSNTEAFF.

The chain is built from TRBV11-2 and TRBJ2-3; TRBD2 might be the D (5 bases). This CDR3 comprises 14 residues. Trimming removed 3 bases from V and 0 bases from J, with 7 bases in between. Germline V gene sequence: CDR1 SGHAT, CDR2 FQNNGV. CDR3 amino acids: CASSLDLSTDTQYF. In DNA, the CDR3 is TGTGCCAGCAGCTTGGACTTGAGCACAGATACGCAGTATTTT.

This rearrangement joins TRBV27 to TRBJ2-7; D gene ambiguous. Looked up from germline, CDR1 is MNHEY and CDR2 is SMNVEV (reference sequence). CDR3 length equals 11 residues. V dropped 8 bases and J dropped 4 bases, with 9 bases sitting between them. CDR3 DNA: TGTGCCAGCGGGGATAGATACGAGCAGTACTTC. Protein: CASGDRYEQYF.

The rearrangement links TRBV19 to TRBJ2-7; D remains ambiguous. V dropped 3 bases and J dropped 5 bases, with 11 bases sitting between them. The CDR3 has 13 residues. Germline loops: CDR1 LNHDA, CDR2 SQIVND (reference sequence). The CDR3, as DNA: TGTGCCAGTAGTATGTCGTCTCGTAACGAGCAGTACTTC. It encodes CASSMSSRNEQYF. Variable domain in full (rest from reference TRBV19 and TRBJ2-7): DGGITQSPKYLFRKEGQNVTLSCEQNLNHDAMYWYRQDPGQGLRLIYYSQIVNDFQKGDIAEGYSVSREKKESFPLTVTSAQKNPTAFYLCASSMSSRNEQYFGPGTRLTVT.

This chain links TRBV27 with TRBJ2-7; D unresolved. V shed 6 bases and J shed 3 bases, with 6 bases lying between them. Germline CDR1 MNHEY, CDR2 SMNVEV (reference sequence). This CDR3 has 11 residues. DNA of the CDR3: TGTGCCAGCAGGAATTACTACGAGCAGTACTTC. It is translated as CASRNYYEQYF.

This sequence joins TRBV11-2 and TRBJ2-1, with 7 bases matching TRBD1. Germline CDR1 is SGHAT and CDR2 is FQNNGV. V shed 5 bases and J 5 bases; nucleotides not matched to a gene: 6. The CDR3 is 14 residues long. The CDR3 nucleotides read TGTGCCAGCAGCCCCGACAGGGTCAACAATGAGCAGTTCTTC. It translates to CASSPDRVNNEQFF.

The chain recombines TRBV2 with TRBJ2-7, with D unresolved. V was trimmed by 7 bases and J by 6 bases, leaving 19 bases between them. This CDR3 spans 14 amino acids. The V gene's germline CDR1 is SNHLY and CDR2 FYNNEI. In nucleotides, the CDR3 is TGTGCCAGCACGTATCCGGGCCAAATTTCCGAGCAGTACTTC. It yields the protein CASTYPGQISEQYF.

V and J are TRBV18 and TRBJ1-1, with no clear D. The CDR3 length is 13 residues. V shed 4 bases and J shed 3 bases, with 9 bases lying between them. Germline loops: CDR1 KGHSH, CDR2 LQKENI. CDR3 amino acids: CASSLPGDTEAFF. The CDR3 bases are TGTGCCAGCTCACTCCCCGGGGACACTGAAGCTTTCTTT.

This chain uses TRBV6-5 with TRBJ2-5; 9 positions agree with TRBD2. The CDR3 extends over 14 amino acids. CDR1 and CDR2 from the germline V gene are MNHEY and SVGAGI. The junction had 5 bases not matched to a gene; V was cut back by 6 bases and J by 3 bases. The CDR3 here is CASRKAGGKETQYF. DNA of the CDR3: TGTGCCAGCAGAAAAGCGGGGGGCAAAGAGACCCAGTACTTC.

V and J are TRBV11-2 and TRBJ1-1; 8 nucleotides line up with TRBD1. The CDR3 consists of 15 residues. Germline lookup yields CDR1 SGHAT and CDR2 FQNNGV. Trimming took 5 bases from V and 4 from J; bases not matched to a gene: 9. This CDR3 is CASSTRTGKGTEAFF. In DNA form, the CDR3 reads TGTGCCAGCAGCACCCGGACAGGGAAGGGCACTGAAGCTTTCTTT.

The count of this clone is one. This chain links TRBV19 with TRBJ1-5; 7 bases fit TRBD1. The ends lost 3 bases at V and 7 bases at J; junction bases unmatched: 0. CDR1 and CDR2 from the germline V gene are LNHDA and SQIVND (reference sequence). This CDR3 has 12 residues. The CDR3 here is CASSIRGQPQHF. CDR3 DNA sequence: TGTGCCAGTAGTATCAGGGGGCAGCCCCAGCATTTT.